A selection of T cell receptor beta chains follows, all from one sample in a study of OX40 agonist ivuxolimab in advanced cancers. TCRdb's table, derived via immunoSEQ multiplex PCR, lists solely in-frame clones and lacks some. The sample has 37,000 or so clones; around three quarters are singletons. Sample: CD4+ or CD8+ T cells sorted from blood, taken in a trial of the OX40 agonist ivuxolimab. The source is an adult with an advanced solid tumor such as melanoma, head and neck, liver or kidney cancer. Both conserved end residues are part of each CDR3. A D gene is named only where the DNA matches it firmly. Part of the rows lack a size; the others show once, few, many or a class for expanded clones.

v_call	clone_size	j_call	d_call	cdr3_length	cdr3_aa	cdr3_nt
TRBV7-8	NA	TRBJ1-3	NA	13	CASSPSLGNTIYF	TGTGCCAGCAGCCCGTCCCTAGGAAACACCATATATTTT
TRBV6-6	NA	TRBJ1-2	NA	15	CASSDGQGNNYGYTF	TGTGCCAGCAGTGACGGCCAGGGGAATAACTATGGCTACACCTTC
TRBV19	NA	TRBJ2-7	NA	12	CASSTDSYEQYF	TGTGCCAGTAGTACCGACTCCTACGAGCAGTACTTC
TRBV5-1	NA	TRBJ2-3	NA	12	CASSLVSDTQYF	TGCGCCAGCAGCTTGGTTTCAGATACGCAGTATTTT
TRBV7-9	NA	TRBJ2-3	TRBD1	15	CASSLVGQGADTQYF	TGTGCCAGCAGCTTGGTGGGACAGGGTGCAGATACGCAGTATTTT
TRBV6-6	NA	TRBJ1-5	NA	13	CASGADSNQPQHF	TGTGCCAGCGGGGCAGATAGCAATCAGCCCCAGCATTTT
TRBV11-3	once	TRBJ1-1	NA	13	CASSLLRGYEAFF	TGTGCCAGCAGCCTCCTTCGAGGCTATGAAGCTTTCTTT
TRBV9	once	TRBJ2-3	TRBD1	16	CASSGGAGGSTDTQYF	TGTGCCAGCAGCGGAGGAGCAGGGGGAAGCACAGATACGCAGTATTTT
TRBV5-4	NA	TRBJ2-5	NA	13	CASSLNQVETQYF	TGTGCCAGCAGCTTGAACCAGGTAGAGACCCAGTACTTC
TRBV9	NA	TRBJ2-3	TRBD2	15	CASSLLAGGSDTQYF	TGTGCCAGCAGCTTGCTAGCGGGGGGGAGTGATACGCAGTATTTT
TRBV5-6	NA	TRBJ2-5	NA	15	CASSSDLDGKETQYF	TGTGCCAGCAGCTCAGACTTGGACGGGAAAGAGACCCAGTACTTC
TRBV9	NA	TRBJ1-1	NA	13	CASSVGPNTEAFF	TGTGCCAGCAGCGTGGGCCCGAACACTGAAGCTTTCTTT
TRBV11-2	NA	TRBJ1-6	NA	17	CASSGHQGSSYNSPLHF	TGTGCCAGCAGCGGTCATCAGGGGAGCTCCTATAATTCACCCCTCCACTTT
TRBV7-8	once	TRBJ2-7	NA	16	CASSPLGVRVSYEQYF	TGTGCCAGCAGCCCACTTGGTGTTAGGGTCTCCTACGAGCAGTACTTC
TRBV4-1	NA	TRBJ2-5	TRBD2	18	CASSQGLAGGPRGETQYF	TGCGCCAGCAGCCAAGGACTAGCGGGGGGGCCTAGGGGAGAGACCCAGTACTTC
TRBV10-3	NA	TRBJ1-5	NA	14	CARTQGRWNQPQHF	TGCGCCAGAACGCAGGGGAGATGGAATCAGCCCCAGCATTTT
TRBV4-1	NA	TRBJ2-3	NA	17	CASSRRLTGPSTDTQYF	TGCGCCAGCAGCCGCCGACTGACAGGCCCCAGCACAGATACGCAGTATTTT
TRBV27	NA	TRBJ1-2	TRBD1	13	CASSRTGTYGYTF	TGTGCCAGCAGTCGGACAGGGACTTATGGCTACACCTTC
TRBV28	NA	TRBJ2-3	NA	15	CASSLSRAGADTQYF	TGTGCCAGCAGTTTATCCAGGGCTGGGGCAGATACGCAGTATTTT
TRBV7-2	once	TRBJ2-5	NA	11	CASSQGETQYF	TGTGCCAGCAGCCAGGGGGAGACCCAGTACTTC
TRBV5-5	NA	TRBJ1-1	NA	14	CASSWGLGNTEAFF	TGTGCCAGCAGCTGGGGTTTGGGTAACACTGAAGCTTTCTTT
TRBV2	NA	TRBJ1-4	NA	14	CASSDRGGYEKLFF	TGTGCCAGCAGTGATAGGGGGGGATATGAAAAACTGTTTTTT
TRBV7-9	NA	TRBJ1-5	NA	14	CASSREGNNQPQHF	TGTGCCAGCAGCCGTGAGGGGAACAATCAGCCCCAGCATTTT
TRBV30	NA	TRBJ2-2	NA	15	CAWSVQGPNTGELFF	TGTGCCTGGAGTGTACAGGGCCCGAACACCGGGGAGCTGTTTTTT
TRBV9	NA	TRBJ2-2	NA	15	CASSTQGPGVGELFF	TGTGCCAGCAGCACCCAGGGACCCGGGGTCGGGGAGCTGTTTTTT
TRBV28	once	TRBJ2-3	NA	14	CASKGGSSTDTQYF	TGTGCCAGCAAGGGGGGGAGCAGCACAGATACGCAGTATTTT
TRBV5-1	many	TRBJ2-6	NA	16	CASSLNPGAGANVLTF	TGCGCCAGCAGCCTTAACCCAGGGGCCGGGGCCAACGTCCTGACTTTC